The 2 T cell receptor beta chains in this list originate from one sample, sequenced in a study of blood T cell repertoires in COVID-19. Some clones are missing from TCRdb's copy, which holds only in-frame ones; the method was immunoSEQ multiplex PCR. The sample comprises 150,000 or so clones, around 85% of which are singletons, and 3% to 4% rests with the top ten. The source material was peripheral blood. All receptors derive from a human donor with acute or convalescent COVID-19. The donor label of this sample is uncertain.

The chain combines TRBV5-4 with TRBJ1-2, with 7 bases aligning to TRBD1. V lost 1 base, J lost 3 bases, and 6 bases stayed unmatched. The CDR3 has 15 residues. Germline CDR1 and CDR2: SGHNT and YYREEE (reference sequence). In DNA, the CDR3 is TGTGCCAGCAGCTTGTCGGCCACAGGGGACTATGGCTACACCTTC. Amino acids: CASSLSATGDYGYTF.

V gene TRBV18 combines with J gene TRBJ1-5, with D hard to call. V gave up 2 bases and J gave up 2 bases, with 13 bases separating them. CDR1 is KGHSH and CDR2 is LQKENI in the germline V gene. This CDR3 contains 16 residues. CDR3 loop: CASSPSEGGGNQPQHF. The CDR3 DNA follows: TGTGCCAGCTCACCATCGGAGGGAGGCGGCAATCAGCCCCAGCATTTT.